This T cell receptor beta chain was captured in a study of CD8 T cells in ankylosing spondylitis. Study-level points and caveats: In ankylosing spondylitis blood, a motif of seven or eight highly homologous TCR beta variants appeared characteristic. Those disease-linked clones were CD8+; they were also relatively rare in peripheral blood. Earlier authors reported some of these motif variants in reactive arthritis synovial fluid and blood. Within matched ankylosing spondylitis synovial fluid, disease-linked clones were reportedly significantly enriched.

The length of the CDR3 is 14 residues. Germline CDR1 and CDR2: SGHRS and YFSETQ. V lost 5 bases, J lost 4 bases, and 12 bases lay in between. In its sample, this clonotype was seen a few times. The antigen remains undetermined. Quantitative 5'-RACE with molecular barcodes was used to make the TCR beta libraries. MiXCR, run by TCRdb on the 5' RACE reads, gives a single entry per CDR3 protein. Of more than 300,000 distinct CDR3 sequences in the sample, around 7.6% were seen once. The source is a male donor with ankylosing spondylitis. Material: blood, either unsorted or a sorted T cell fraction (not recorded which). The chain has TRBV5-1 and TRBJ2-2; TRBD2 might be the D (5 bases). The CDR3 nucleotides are TGCGCCAGCAGTCCCGCGGGTTCCACCGGGGAGCTGTTTTTT. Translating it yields CASSPAGSTGELFF. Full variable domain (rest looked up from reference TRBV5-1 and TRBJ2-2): KAGVTQTPRYLIKTRGQQVTLSCSPISGHRSVSWYQQTPGQGLQFLFEYFSETQRNKGNFPGRFSGRQFSNSRSEMNVSTLELGDSALYLCASSPAGSTGELFFGEGSRLTVL.